A selection of T cell receptor beta chains follows, all from one sample in a study of shared clonotypes between healthy human individuals. TCRdb keeps only in-frame clones here, not all; method: immunoSEQ multiplex PCR. The sample consists of approximately 2,000,000 clones, under 95% of them appearing once. Specimen: naive CD4+ T cells from PBMCs. The source is a man younger than 30 in good health. Some clones in this sample may be carry-over from other donors' samples. Both conserved end residues are part of each CDR3. D genes are given only for firm matches. Size values are once, few and many counts, or a class for expanded clones, and some rows have none.

CDR3 DNA	CDR3 protein	clone size	D gene	V gene	J gene
TGTGCCAGCAGCTTGGGACCGTCGAAGGGGGAGCTGTTTTTT	CASSLGPSKGELFF	NA	NA	TRBV7-6	TRBJ2-2
TGCGCCAGCAGCTTGCAGGGAGAGCAGTACTTC	CASSLQGEQYF	NA	NA	TRBV5-1	TRBJ2-7
TGTGCCAGCAAGGGGAATAGCAATCAGCCCCAGCATTTT	CASKGNSNQPQHF	once	NA	TRBV2	TRBJ1-5
TGTGCCAGTAGTGCGCCGGGACAGGGACGGACTGAAGCTTTCTTT	CASSAPGQGRTEAFF	NA	TRBD1	TRBV19	TRBJ1-1
TGTGCCAGCTCACCATTACTAGCGGGAGACAATGAGCAGTTCTTC	CASSPLLAGDNEQFF	NA	TRBD2	TRBV18	TRBJ2-1
TGCGCCAGCAGTTCGGTTCAGACGAACACTGAAGCTTTCTTT	CASSSVQTNTEAFF	NA	NA	TRBV5-1	TRBJ1-1
TGTGCCAGCAGCTTCCTGGGACAGGGAGATGATGGCTACACCTTC	CASSFLGQGDDGYTF	NA	TRBD1	TRBV5-8	TRBJ1-2
TGTGCCAGCAGCCCCCGGGGTAGAGATACGCAGTATTTT	CASSPRGRDTQYF	NA	NA	TRBV14	TRBJ2-3
TGTGCCAGCAGCCAAGCGCGGCCGTTCAATGGAGAGCAGTTCTTC	CASSQARPFNGEQFF	NA	NA	TRBV14	TRBJ2-1
TGTGCCAGCAGCTTATCTAGGGTAGGTGAGCAGTTCTTC	CASSLSRVGEQFF	NA	NA	TRBV7-9	TRBJ2-1
TGTGCCAGCAGCCTCGGGACAGGGGGCCCCCTCTATGGCTACACCTTC	CASSLGTGGPLYGYTF	NA	TRBD1	TRBV9	TRBJ1-2
TGTGCCTGGAGTTCAGGACGCGTCGGAGGGCAGAGAAACACCATATATTTT	CAWSSGRVGGQRNTIYF	once	NA	TRBV30	TRBJ1-3
TGCAGCGTTGAAGATCCGCTGTGGGGAGAGACCCAGTACTTC	CSVEDPLWGETQYF	NA	NA	TRBV29-1	TRBJ2-5
TGTGCCAGCAGTTACTACAGGGGGCAGGGCGGGGAGCTGTTTTTT	CASSYYRGQGGELFF	NA	TRBD1	TRBV6-5	TRBJ2-2
TGTGCCACCTGCCCCATTCTGGGGGATCCCCACGAGCAGTACTTC	CATCPILGDPHEQYF	once	NA	TRBV15	TRBJ2-7
TGCGCCAGCAGTCTGGGACAGGGATACAATCAGCCCCAGCATTTT	CASSLGQGYNQPQHF	few	TRBD1	TRBV4-1	TRBJ1-5
TGCGCCAGCTCGGGGACTAGCGGGACCTACGAGCAGTACTTC	CASSGTSGTYEQYF	NA	TRBD2	TRBV10-1	TRBJ2-7
TGCAGCGTTGGTCCGGTTTTCTACGAGCAGTACTTC	CSVGPVFYEQYF	NA	NA	TRBV29-1	TRBJ2-7
TGTGCCAGCAGTGAAGGAGGCAGGGGCCGGGATACGCAGTATTTT	CASSEGGRGRDTQYF	NA	NA	TRBV25-1	TRBJ2-3
TGCGCCAGCAGTGAGTCGACAGGGGGGATTAACTATGGCTACACCTTC	CASSESTGGINYGYTF	NA	TRBD1	TRBV10-1	TRBJ1-2
TGCGCCAGCAGCCAAGTGGACAGGGACAAGCAGACCCAGTACTTC	CASSQVDRDKQTQYF	NA	TRBD1	TRBV4-1	TRBJ2-5
TGTGCCAGCAGCTTGGCCAAGCGGAAAAGCAATCAGCCCCAGCATTTT	CASSLAKRKSNQPQHF	NA	NA	TRBV5-8	TRBJ1-5
TGTGCCAGCAGCCCGCAGGGGCAAGAGACCCAGTACTTC	CASSPQGQETQYF	NA	NA	TRBV7-9	TRBJ2-5
TGTGCCAGCAGTCCCGGGCAGGGTTACTACGAGCAGTACTTC	CASSPGQGYYEQYF	NA	NA	TRBV25-1	TRBJ2-7
TGCGCCAGCCGCAGGTCGGTGGAAACTGAAGCTTTCTTT	CASRRSVETEAFF	few	NA	TRBV5-1	TRBJ1-1
TGTGCCAGCAGCTCCCGGACAGGGGGCTCCTACAATGAGCAGTTCTTC	CASSSRTGGSYNEQFF	NA	TRBD1	TRBV7-6	TRBJ2-1
TGTGCCAGCAGTTACTTCTCGACAGCGAACACTGAAGCTTTCTTT	CASSYFSTANTEAFF	NA	NA	TRBV6-5	TRBJ1-1
TGTGCCAGCAGTCCTCGGACTAGCGGGAGGTCCCGAAAATACTACAATGAGCAGTTCTTC	CASSPRTSGRSRKYYNEQFF	NA	TRBD2	TRBV28	TRBJ2-1
TGCGCCTCGGCGCCGGGAGGGTACTACAATGAGCAGTTCTTC	CASAPGGYYNEQFF	NA	TRBD2	TRBV5-1	TRBJ2-1
TGTGCCAGCAGCGCGACAGTATACAATGAGCAGTTCTTC	CASSATVYNEQFF	NA	NA	TRBV11-1	TRBJ2-1
TGTGCCAGCAGCTTAGAGTCCGGGGAGCTGTTTTTT	CASSLESGELFF	NA	NA	TRBV11-3	TRBJ2-2
TGTGCCATCAGTGAGTCCCGGACAGGCCCTCGGGAGCAGTACTTC	CAISESRTGPREQYF	once	TRBD1	TRBV10-3	TRBJ2-7
TGTGCCAGTAGTCGACTAGCGGACTCCTACGAGCAGTACTTC	CASSRLADSYEQYF	NA	TRBD2	TRBV19	TRBJ2-7
TGTGCCAGCAGCGCAAAAAATGAAAAACTGTTTTTT	CASSAKNEKLFF	NA	NA	TRBV2	TRBJ1-4
TGTGCCAGCAGCGAACAACAGGGAGTTGCCCTCCACTTT	CASSEQQGVALHF	NA	NA	TRBV25-1	TRBJ1-6
TGCGCCAGCAGCTTGATTAGCGGGAGTGGCTACAATGAGCAGTTCTTC	CASSLISGSGYNEQFF	NA	TRBD2	TRBV5-1	TRBJ2-1
TGTGCCAGCAGCGTAGTGGGCAGGGACGGTGGGGCCAACGTCCTGACTTTC	CASSVVGRDGGANVLTF	NA	NA	TRBV9	TRBJ2-6
TGTGCCAGTAGTTTCGGACTAGCGGGAGGGCCTGAGAAGCTGTTTTTT	CASSFGLAGGPEKLFF	NA	TRBD2	TRBV19	TRBJ2-2
TGTGCCAGCAGTTCCTCCGGGACCGGCAGCAATCAGCCCCAGCATTTT	CASSSSGTGSNQPQHF	NA	NA	TRBV27	TRBJ1-5
TGCGCCAGCAGCTTTTCACCAGACTCCTACGAGCAGTACTTC	CASSFSPDSYEQYF	NA	NA	TRBV5-1	TRBJ2-7
TGCGCCAGCAGCCAGGAGGGCCTCGACTCCTACAATGAGCAGTTCTTC	CASSQEGLDSYNEQFF	NA	NA	TRBV5-1	TRBJ2-1
TGTGCCAGCAGTCGACAGCCTAATTCACCCCTCCACTTT	CASSRQPNSPLHF	NA	NA	TRBV27	TRBJ1-6
TGTGCCACTAACGAAGGGGGTTCCTATGGCTACACCTTC	CATNEGGSYGYTF	NA	NA	TRBV19	TRBJ1-2
TGTGCCAGCAGCTTAGAAGGGTTGGACAATGAGCAGTTCTTC	CASSLEGLDNEQFF	NA	NA	TRBV7-7	TRBJ2-1
TGTGCCAGCTCACCCCGGGACAGGGGTTACGAGCAGTACTTC	CASSPRDRGYEQYF	NA	TRBD1	TRBV18	TRBJ2-7
TGTGCCAGCTCACCAAGATGGGGAGCGGGAGGGGTCTACAATGAGCAGTTCTTC	CASSPRWGAGGVYNEQFF	NA	TRBD2	TRBV18	TRBJ2-1
TGTGCCAGCAGTCTAACAGGGGTGGATGGCTACACCTTC	CASSLTGVDGYTF	once	TRBD1	TRBV2	TRBJ1-2
TGTGCCAGCAGCTTGGCCGGACATGACTACGAGCAGTACTTC	CASSLAGHDYEQYF	NA	NA	TRBV5-6	TRBJ2-7